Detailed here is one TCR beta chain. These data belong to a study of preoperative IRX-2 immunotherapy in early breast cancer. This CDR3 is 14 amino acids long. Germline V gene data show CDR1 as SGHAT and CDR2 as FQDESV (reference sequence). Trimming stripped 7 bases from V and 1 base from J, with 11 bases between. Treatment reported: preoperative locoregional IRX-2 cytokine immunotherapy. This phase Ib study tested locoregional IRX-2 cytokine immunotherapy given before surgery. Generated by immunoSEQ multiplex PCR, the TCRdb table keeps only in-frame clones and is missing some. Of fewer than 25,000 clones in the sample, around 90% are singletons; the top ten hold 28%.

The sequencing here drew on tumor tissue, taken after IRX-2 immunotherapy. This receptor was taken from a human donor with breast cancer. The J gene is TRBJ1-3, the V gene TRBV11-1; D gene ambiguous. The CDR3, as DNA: TGTGCCAGCACCCCAGGAACATCTGGAAACACCATATATTTT. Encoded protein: CASTPGTSGNTIYF.